A selection of T cell receptor beta chains follows, all from one sample in a study of Ad26.COV2.S vaccination and SARS-CoV-2 variants. This table comes from immunoSEQ multiplex PCR, and its TCRdb copy is limited to in-frame clones, with some not included. Among roughly 250,000 clones listed, approximately 88% were seen once. The specimen comprised peripheral blood, sampled in a trial of Ad26.COV2.S vaccine versus placebo. The receptors originated from a person aged 18-60 years who received the Ad26.COV2.S COVID-19 vaccine or a placebo. Both conserved end residues are part of each CDR3.

v_gene	CDR3aa
TRBV18	CASSPSGFTDTQYF
TRBV4-3	CASSQGLRGQDEKLFF
TRBV19	CASSMRGTETQYF
TRBV7-8	CASSLVTGPNEKLFF
TRBV30	CAWSEDKGKETQYF
TRBV5-4	CASSFPGWQGSYGYTF
TRBV9	CASSAGSTNEKLFF
TRBV24-1	CATSDGVGATNEKLFF
TRBV6-5	CASRRDYGYTF
TRBV27	CASSLWPGRLDGYTF
TRBV11-2	CASSLRLAGTSSTDTQYF
TRBV6-2/TRBV6-3	CASSPWVRDSGFF
TRBV7-2	CASSFTGTSGQGQFF
TRBV18	CASSPPEGHLVGEQFF
TRBV15	CATSREALETQYF
TRBV10-3	CAISEYKLQPQHF
TRBV6-2/TRBV6-3	CASSPQLSSYEQYF
TRBV19	CASSSGGGPTDTQYF
TRBV6-5	CASSSPKKQFF
TRBV6-2/TRBV6-3	CASSSMTGFRGGANVLTF
TRBV6-5	CASRQNTGELFF
TRBV5-1	CASNRGQLQETQYF
TRBV6-2/TRBV6-3	CASSYRGFLTDTQYF
TRBV19	CASSTSVATMETQYF
TRBV7-2	CASSLPGPYNEQFF
TRBV14	CASSLIGGGYTEAFF
TRBV7-2	CASSLMQGGSNQPQHF
TRBV29-1	CSVEGGSGANVLTF
TRBV19	CASSPGVSIIEQYF
TRBV7-9	CASSDGRVANYGYTF
TRBV30	CAWRRTANNSPLHF
TRBV7-9	CASTNTGTGGGKTQYF
TRBV6-2/TRBV6-3	CASSYGVGGQPQHF
TRBV6-5	CASRMTPTNNSPLHF
TRBV19	CASSIGGYTGELFF
TRBV5-4	CASSSTETLRDEKLFF
TRBV19	CASTRTPSYNEQFF
TRBV5-1	CASSFRGPVSPRESDEQFF
TRBV4-1	CASSQNPGTGIYEQYF
TRBV19	CASSISQGDEKLFF
TRBV5-4	CASSPRGQSNYGYTF
TRBV7-8	CASSLSIGQARSNQPQHF
TRBV19	CASSMTLNAEAFF
TRBV5-1	CASSKTSGSSYNEQFF
TRBV4-1	CASSQVLGAETQYF
TRBV4-1	CASSQDGTGNYYEQYF
TRBV28	CASRPFWGENTEAFF
TRBV18	CASSPQGGLLNTEAFF
TRBV5-6	CASSLRQSYEQYF
TRBV20-1	CSASTKETQYF
TRBV6-6	CASTRGNEQFF
TRBV30	CASSGTGPYEQYF
TRBV19	CASNKRDRDGYTF
TRBV11-3	CASSPEGRGEQFF